This T cell receptor (beta chain) was identified in a study of blood T cells in healthy people across ages. Overall study results and limits: Since the PBMCs were unsorted, naive and antigen-experienced cells could not be conclusively compared. Age brought a roughly linear fall in TCR beta diversity measured per million T cells.

CDR1 and CDR2 from the germline V gene are SGHTA and FQGNSA. The CDR3 has 14 residues. V was clipped by 5 bases and J by 3 bases, with 11 bases between them. This clonotype was observed a handful of times. The antigen is not known. A second PCR of 7 to 11 cycles used a sample-barcoded 5' primer and a J-beta primer mix. TCRdb itself ran the 5' RACE reads through MiXCR, one entry per CDR3 protein. This table holds 1.5 million or so distinct CDR3 sequences, under 55% found once. Extracted total RNA amounted to at least 5 micrograms for each sample. J is TRBJ2-1 and V is TRBV7-2; unclear D gene. Material for sequencing was blood. The TCR comes from a woman younger than 30 in good health. As DNA, the CDR3 is TGTGCCAGCAGCCATAGACGGAACTACAATGAGCAGTTCTTC. Protein product: CASSHRRNYNEQFF.